A selection of T cell receptor beta chains follows, all from one sample in a study of vaccination effects on CD4 cells after COVID-19. Sequenced by immunoSEQ multiplex PCR; TCRdb stores in-frame clones only, minus some. The profile covers tens of thousands of clones, with approximately 81% appearing a single time and 1.5% to 2% taken by the ten largest. These TCRs are of unknown antigen specificity. The sequences come from CD4+ T cells from PBMCs cultured with HCoV-229E spike peptides, collected before COVID-19 vaccination. These receptors all stem from a human donor who received a COVID-19 vaccine. Both conserved end residues are part of each CDR3. A D gene is named only where the DNA matches it firmly.

>TRBJ1-1|NA|TRBV19
CASSLTALNTEAFF
>TRBJ1-1|NA|TRBV2
CASSERPAFAFF
>TRBJ1-4|NA|TRBV25-1
CASSERDQGVATNEKLFF
>TRBJ1-4|NA|TRBV30
CAWSVPRVDEKLFF
>TRBJ2-1|NA|TRBV4-1
CASSQVYRTAGPSREQFF
>TRBJ1-6|NA|TRBV11-2
CASSSNSFNSPLHF
>TRBJ2-3|NA|TRBV12-3/TRBV12-4
CASSFGGADTQYF
>TRBJ1-2|TRBD1|TRBV19
CASQRRTGVGYGYTF
>TRBJ1-1|NA|TRBV29-1
CSVVQLNTEAFF
>TRBJ2-3|TRBD2|TRBV10-2
CATRTSGGRDTQYF
>TRBJ2-3|NA|TRBV5-8
CASSLATMASVSDTQYF
>TRBJ1-2|NA|TRBV3-1/TRBV3-2
CASSHRPAAYTF
>TRBJ2-3|NA|TRBV7-2
CASIPLTRGGGADTQYF